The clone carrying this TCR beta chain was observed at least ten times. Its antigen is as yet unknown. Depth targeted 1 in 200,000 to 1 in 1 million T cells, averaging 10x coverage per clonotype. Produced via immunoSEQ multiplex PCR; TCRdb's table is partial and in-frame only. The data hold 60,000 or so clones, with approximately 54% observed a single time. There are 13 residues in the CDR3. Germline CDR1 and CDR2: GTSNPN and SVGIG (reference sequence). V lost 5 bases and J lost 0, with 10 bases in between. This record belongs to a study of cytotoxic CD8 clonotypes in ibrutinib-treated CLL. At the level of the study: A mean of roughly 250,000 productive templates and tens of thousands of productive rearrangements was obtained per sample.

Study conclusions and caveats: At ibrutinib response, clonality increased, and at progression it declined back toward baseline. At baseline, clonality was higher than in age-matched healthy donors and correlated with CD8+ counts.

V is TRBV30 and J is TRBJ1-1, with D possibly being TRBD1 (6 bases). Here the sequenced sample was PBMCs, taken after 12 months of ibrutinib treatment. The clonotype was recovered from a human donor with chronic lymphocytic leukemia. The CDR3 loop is CAWVGDMNTEAFF. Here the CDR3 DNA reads TGTGCCTGGGTGGGGGACATGAACACTGAAGCTTTCTTT.